This is a list of T cell receptor beta chains from one sample in a study of CD8 T cells in Susac syndrome. TCRdb re-analysed the immunoSEQ multiplex PCR reads in MiXCR, keeping a single row per CDR3 protein. The top ten clones hold 0.12% of a sample with about 160,000 distinct CDR3 sequences, about 96% of them seen once. Sequencing was performed on CD4+ T cells from PBMCs. The source of these receptors is a human donor with Susac syndrome. Each CDR3 is given with its conserved first and last residue. The order of the fields is J gene, D gene, V gene, CDR3 DNA, CDR3 protein. The D gene is left open where the match is weak.

j_gene: TRBJ2-3
d_gene: TRBD2
v_gene: TRBV5-1
CDR3nt: TGCGCCAGCAGCTTTGGACTAGCGGGAGGGACAGATACGCAGTATTTT
CDR3aa: CASSFGLAGGTDTQYF

j_gene: TRBJ2-7
d_gene: NA
v_gene: TRBV11-2
CDR3nt: TGTGCCAGCAGCCCTGACCTAGCCTACGAGCAGTACTTC
CDR3aa: CASSPDLAYEQYF

j_gene: TRBJ2-5
d_gene: NA
v_gene: TRBV4-2
CDR3nt: TGTGCCAGCAGCCAAGATCCCACGGACGGGGAAGGGACCCAGTACTTC
CDR3aa: CASSQDPTDGEGTQYF

j_gene: TRBJ2-5
d_gene: TRBD2
v_gene: TRBV5-4
CDR3nt: TGTGCCAGCAGCTTGAAGCTAGCGGGAGAGACCCAGTACTTC
CDR3aa: CASSLKLAGETQYF

j_gene: TRBJ2-7
d_gene: TRBD1
v_gene: TRBV6-6
CDR3nt: TGTGCCAGCAGTTACTCAGGGACAGCTAACGAGCAGTACTTC
CDR3aa: CASSYSGTANEQYF

j_gene: TRBJ1-1
d_gene: TRBD1
v_gene: TRBV20-1
CDR3nt: TGCAGTGCTAGAGGTGCGACAGGGAAGCTTTCTGAAGCTTTCTTT
CDR3aa: CSARGATGKLSEAFF

j_gene: TRBJ2-7
d_gene: NA
v_gene: TRBV20-1
CDR3nt: TGCAGTGCTATTGACAGTAGGGGACCCTACGAGCAGTACTTC
CDR3aa: CSAIDSRGPYEQYF

j_gene: TRBJ2-4
d_gene: NA
v_gene: TRBV6-5
CDR3nt: TGTGCCAGCAGCGGGCAGAAAAACATTCAGTACTTC
CDR3aa: CASSGQKNIQYF

j_gene: TRBJ1-1
d_gene: NA
v_gene: TRBV16
CDR3nt: TGTGCCAGCAGCCAATGGGGGGGCGCAGACACTGAAGCTTTCTTT
CDR3aa: CASSQWGGADTEAFF

j_gene: TRBJ1-2
d_gene: NA
v_gene: TRBV4-2
CDR3nt: TGTGCCAGCAGCCAAGCAGGAGGGGAGCATGGCTACACCTTC
CDR3aa: CASSQAGGEHGYTF

j_gene: TRBJ1-2
d_gene: NA
v_gene: TRBV28
CDR3nt: TGTGCCAGCATCAAGACAGCTAACTATGGCTACACCTTC
CDR3aa: CASIKTANYGYTF